The 30 T cell receptor beta chains in this list originate from one sample, sequenced in a study of vaccination effects on CD4 cells after COVID-19. The data were produced by immunoSEQ multiplex PCR, yet TCRdb's version contains in-frame clones alone and is incomplete. The table has about 22,000 clones, about 73% seen once; the top ten hold around 11%. Antigen specificity for these receptors is unknown. Peptide-pool stimulation followed by sequencing identified expanded antigen-specific CD4+ clonotypes in the ViraFEST assay. When less than 11 days of culture had elapsed, CD4+ T cells were isolated. Sequencing was performed on CD4+ T cells from PBMCs cultured with HCoV-229E spike peptides, taken before COVID-19 vaccination. The receptors originated from a human donor who received a COVID-19 vaccine.

In its sample, this clone was seen a few times. V usage is TRBV6-1 and J usage is TRBJ1-2, with 10 bases aligning to TRBD1. The V segment lost 2 bases and the J segment 7 bases; nucleotides outside the gene matches: 7. Germline assignment: CDR1 MNHNS and CDR2 SASEGT. The CDR3 sequence is 15 residues long. CDR3 in DNA: TGTGCCAGCAGTGAAATTTGGACAGGGGGTTCTGGCTACACCTTC. Encoded protein: CASSEIWTGGSGYTF.

The chain recombines TRBV11-3 with TRBJ2-3; D is unclear. Trimming cost V 1 base and J 6 bases, with 2 bases left between them. Germline CDR1 and CDR2: SGHNT and YENEEA. This CDR3 has 11 amino acids. The DNA for the CDR3 is TGTGCCAGCAGCTTAGGGGATACGCAGTATTTT. Protein: CASSLGDTQYF.

The CDR3 bases are TGCGCCAGCGGGGGGCAGTCAACCTACGAGCAGTACTTC. It is translated as CASGGQSTYEQYF. The rearrangement links TRBV5-1 to TRBJ2-7; TRBD1 or TRBD2 may be the D gene (6 bases each). In germline, CDR1 is SGHRS, CDR2 YFSETQ. V shed 7 bases and J shed 2 bases, with 13 bases lying between them. The CDR3 runs 13 residues. The full variable domain, its missing parts supplied by reference TRBV5-1 and TRBJ2-7, is KAGVTQTPRYLIKTRGQQVTLSCSPISGHRSVSWYQQTPGQGLQFLFEYFSETQRNKGNFPGRFSGRQFSNSRSEMNVSTLELGDSALYLCASGGQSTYEQYFGPGTRLTVT.

CDR3 amino acids: CASSLSFSGGGHNEQFF. CDR3 coding DNA: TGTGCCAGCAGTTTATCGTTTAGTGGGGGCGGACACAATGAGCAGTTCTTC. The chain is built from TRBV27 and TRBJ2-1; tentative D call: TRBD1 (6 bases). The length of the CDR3 is 17 residues. The germline V gene has CDR1 MNHEY and CDR2 SMNVEV (reference sequence). V was shortened by 0 bases and J by 5 bases, with 17 bases between the two germline ends.

The chain combines TRBV11-2 with TRBJ1-1, with a possible D match to TRBD1 (5 bases). V was shortened by 0 bases and J by 4 bases, with 12 bases between the two germline ends. Germline V CDR1 and CDR2: SGHAT, FQNNGV. CDR3 length: 15 amino acids. The chain's CDR3 is CASSLDRAGGTEAFF. Written as DNA, the CDR3 is TGTGCCAGCAGCTTAGACAGGGCGGGCGGCACTGAAGCTTTCTTT.

A few counts support this clone. This specimen includes other DNA sequences encoding the same CDR3. The CDR3 sequence is CASRGTGELFF. CDR3 nucleotide sequence: TGTGCCAGCAGGGGCACCGGGGAGCTGTTTTTT. The V call is TRBV12-3 or TRBV12-4, the J call TRBJ2-2; D uncertain. V gave up 6 bases and J gave up 4 bases, with 3 bases separating them. The CDR3 contains 11 residues.

The chain recombines TRBV5-1 with TRBJ1-1; 8 bases map to TRBD1. The V gene's germline CDR1 is SGHRS and CDR2 YFSETQ. J lost 4 bases, V lost 1 base, and 6 bases had no gene match. The CDR3 loop spans 15 amino acids. The CDR3 reads CASSLIGQGSTEAFF. As DNA, the CDR3 is TGCGCCAGCAGCTTGATCGGACAGGGCAGCACTGAAGCTTTCTTT.

The rearrangement joins TRBV7-9 to TRBJ2-5, with D hard to call. The germline CDR1 and CDR2 sequences are SEHNR and FQNEAQ (reference sequence). The CDR3 is 11 residues long. The V gene lost 2 bases and the J gene lost 3 bases, with 1 base spanning the gap. The CDR3, as DNA: TGTGCCAGCAGCTTAAAAGAGACCCAGTACTTC. Protein: CASSLKETQYF.

This rearrangement joins TRBV7-2 to TRBJ2-1; TRBD2 is a possible D gene (5 bases). Trimming shortened V by 2 bases and J by 0 bases, and 8 bases separated the two germline ends. The V gene's germline CDR1 is SGHTA and CDR2 FQGNSA. CDR3 size: 15 residues. CDR3: CASSLSGSSYNEQFF. CDR3 nucleotides: TGTGCCAGCAGCTTAAGCGGTAGCTCCTACAATGAGCAGTTCTTC.

This chain joins TRBV11-2 and TRBJ2-3, with D possibly TRBD2 on 5 matching bases. Germline-derived CDR1 and CDR2 are SGHAT and FQNNGV. This CDR3 region has 12 residues. V was trimmed by 4 bases and J by 11 bases, leaving 13 bases between them. CDR3 sequence (DNA): TGTGCCAGCAGCTCCTTGGGAGACGTGCAGTATTTT. Amino acids: CASSSLGDVQYF. The full variable domain, completed using reference TRBV11-2 and TRBJ2-3, is EAGVAQSPRYKIIEKRQSVAFWCNPISGHATLYWYQQILGQGPKLLIQFQNNGVVDDSQLPKDRFSAERLKGVDSTLKIQPAKLEDSAVYLCASSSLGDVQYFGPGTRLTVL.

This chain uses TRBV19 with TRBJ2-7, with TRBD1 matching over 7 bases. Germline assignment: CDR1 LNHDA and CDR2 SQIVND (reference sequence). V lost 5 bases and J lost 2; bases outside the gene matches: 9. This CDR3 contains 15 residues. CDR3 DNA sequence: TGTGCCAGTAGTGCCCCCGGGACAGAACCCTACGAGCAGTACTTC. Its protein is CASSAPGTEPYEQYF.

This clone showed up just a few times. V gene TRBV2 combines with J gene TRBJ1-2; the match to TRBD1 covers 9 bases. This CDR3 is built from 15 residues. V lost 0 bases and J lost 6; bases outside the gene matches: 5. Germline CDR1 reads SNHLY; CDR2 reads FYNNEI. CDR3: CASSEAGTGRNGYTF. CDR3 nucleotides: TGTGCCAGCAGTGAAGCGGGGACAGGGAGGAATGGCTACACCTTC.

The chain employs TRBV27 and TRBJ2-7, with TRBD2 matching 7 bases. Trimming cost V 2 bases and J 3 bases; bases outside gene matches: 4. The germline gives CDR1 MNHEY, CDR2 SMNVEV (reference sequence). This CDR3 is 14 amino acids long. The CDR3: CASSLRLADYEQYF. CDR3 DNA sequence: TGTGCCAGCAGTTTACGTCTAGCGGACTACGAGCAGTACTTC.

This chain connects TRBV4-1 to TRBJ1-4; 8 bases map to TRBD1. CDR1 and CDR2 from the germline V gene are MGHRA and YSYEKL. V lost 4 bases, J lost 7 bases, and 11 bases stayed unmatched. The CDR3 is 16 residues long. In DNA, the CDR3 is TGCGCCAGCAGCCCGATAGGGAGACAGGGGATTGAAAAACTGTTTTTT. Translated, it gives CASSPIGRQGIEKLFF.

CDR3 sequence: CASRHSGRTIRETQYF. The CDR3, as DNA: TGTGCCAGTAGACATAGCGGGAGAACCATCAGAGAGACCCAGTACTTC. The chain joins TRBV3-1 (or the pseudogene TRBV3-2) to TRBJ2-5; 9 positions agree with TRBD2. Germline CDR1 reads LGHDT; CDR2 reads YNNKEL (reference sequence). This CDR3 is 16 amino acids long. V trimming: 9 bases; J trimming: 4 bases; junction bases outside the gene matches: 15.

The chain is built from TRBV3-1 (or the pseudogene TRBV3-2) and TRBJ2-3; TRBD2 might be the D (6 bases). Trimming removed 4 bases from V and 4 bases from J, with 12 bases in between. The germline V gene encodes CDR1 LGHDT and CDR2 YNNKEL (reference sequence). The CDR3 runs to 14 residues. CDR3 sequence: CASSRRDQSDTQYF. CDR3 DNA sequence: TGTGCCAGCAGCCGGAGGGACCAGTCAGATACGCAGTATTTT.

This clone was counted between two and nine times. The genes are TRBV3-1 (or the pseudogene TRBV3-2) and TRBJ1-2; D gene ambiguous. The ends were cut back, 6 bases at V and 8 bases at J, with 10 bases in the middle. The CDR3 totals 11 residues. Germline values: CDR1 LGHDT, CDR2 YNNKEL (reference sequence). Here the CDR3 DNA reads TGTGCCAGCAGTGGGTCTAGGGGCTACACCTTC. Translation: CASSGSRGYTF.

The chain has TRBV5-1 and TRBJ2-3, with 10 bases identical to TRBD2. The V gene end was trimmed by 4 bases and the J gene end by 0 bases; junction bases not matched to a gene: 14. Germline values: CDR1 SGHRS, CDR2 YFSETQ. CDR3 size: 19 residues. The CDR3 spells CASSKELAGVSSSTDTQYF. Written as DNA, the CDR3 is TGCGCCAGCAGCAAGGAGCTAGCGGGAGTAAGTTCCAGCACAGATACGCAGTATTTT.

The chain joins TRBV5-1 to TRBJ2-5, with 7 bases lining up with TRBD2. This CDR3 comprises 16 residues. V shed 0 bases, J shed 2 bases, and the junction held 7 bases outside the gene matches. Germline V gene lookup returns CDR1 SGHRS and CDR2 YFSETQ. The CDR3 here is CASSLGPSGKQETQYF. As DNA, the CDR3 is TGCGCCAGCAGCTTGGGACCTAGCGGCAAACAAGAGACCCAGTACTTC.

The chain has TRBV3-1 (or the pseudogene TRBV3-2) and TRBJ1-3; perhaps TRBD1 as D (5 bases). With 3 bases removed from V and 0 bases from J, the gap between germline ends came to 9 bases. The germline V gene has CDR1 LGHDT and CDR2 YNNKEL (reference sequence). The CDR3 has 15 residues. The CDR3 here is CASSQGPISGNTIYF. CDR3 DNA sequence: TGTGCCAGCAGCCAGGGACCGATCTCTGGAAACACCATATATTTT.

This clone was seen only a few times. This chain uses TRBV18 with TRBJ2-2; no clear D. Germline lookup yields CDR1 KGHSH and CDR2 LQKENI. The CDR3 consists of 17 residues. V gave up 4 bases and J gave up 1 base, with 16 bases separating them. The CDR3 DNA is TGTGCCAGCTCACTCACCCCTCGTGGCGGGAACACCGGGGAGCTGTTTTTT. This sequence encodes CASSLTPRGGNTGELFF.

This chain links TRBV29-1 with TRBJ2-1; 9 bases line up with TRBD2. The ends lost 8 bases at V and 7 bases at J; junction bases unmatched: 18. CDR1 and CDR2 from the germline V gene are SQVTM and ANQGSEA. The CDR3 has 16 amino acids. The CDR3 DNA sequence: TGCAGCTCAAGGGGTCTAGCGGGGTCGGTGGGTAATGAGCAGTTCTTC. As protein: CSSRGLAGSVGNEQFF.

CDR3 amino acids: CASSLTVVPGPGNTIYF. DNA for the CDR3: TGCGCCAGCAGCCTCACCGTAGTCCCGGGACCAGGAAACACCATATATTTT. The chain has TRBV4-1 and TRBJ1-3; TRBD1 is a possible D gene (5 bases). The CDR3 runs to 17 residues. Germline assignment: CDR1 MGHRA and CDR2 YSYEKL. Trimming removed 4 bases at V and 4 bases at J, with 20 bases between.

The CDR3 nucleotides are TGTGCCAGCAGCTTGGAATGGAGGCAGGGCGACGCTTTCTTT. Encoded protein: CASSLEWRQGDAFF. The rearrangement joins TRBV5-4 to TRBJ1-1; maybe TRBD1 (5 bases). The CDR3 is 14 residues long. From germline, CDR1 is SGHNT and CDR2 YYREEE (reference sequence). V lost 0 bases, J lost 11 bases, and 17 bases lay in between.

This clone was counted a few times. V and J are TRBV14 and TRBJ2-3; D is unresolved. V was cut by 0 bases and J by 6 bases, with 7 bases left in between. CDR1 and CDR2 (germline): SGHDN, FVKESK. This CDR3 comprises 13 residues. The CDR3: CASSQDWKDTQYF. CDR3 in DNA: TGTGCCAGCAGCCAAGATTGGAAGGATACGCAGTATTTT.

J is TRBJ1-2 and V is TRBV19; D is possibly TRBD1 (6 bases). V was cut by 7 bases and J by 7 bases, with 16 bases left in between. The V gene's germline CDR1 is LNHDA and CDR2 SQIVND (reference sequence). The CDR3 extends over 13 amino acids. CDR3 nucleotides: TGTGCCAGTATCAGGGACATGGATAGTGGCTACACCTTC. Its protein is CASIRDMDSGYTF.

This clone has a single count. The chain couples TRBV5-1 to TRBJ2-7; 7 nucleotides align to TRBD1. Germline values: CDR1 SGHRS, CDR2 YFSETQ. The J segment lost 2 bases and the V segment lost 0 bases, leaving 2 bases of the junction unmatched. The CDR3 has 14 residues. The chain's CDR3 is CASSLGDRAYEQYF. The DNA for the CDR3 is TGCGCCAGCAGCTTGGGAGACAGGGCCTACGAGCAGTACTTC.

The chain couples TRBV6-1 to TRBJ1-2; TRBD1 matches at 7 bases. J lost 8 bases, V lost 1 base, and 10 bases had no gene match. CDR1 is MNHNS and CDR2 is SASEGT in the germline V gene. The CDR3 runs to 15 residues. In DNA form, the CDR3 reads TGTGCCAGCAGTGAAGGTACAGGGGTCTCAGAAGGCTACACCTTC. Residues: CASSEGTGVSEGYTF.

The rearrangement uses TRBV5-1 and TRBJ1-3; unclear D gene. This CDR3 is built from 14 residues. The V end was cut by 0 bases, the J end by 1 base, with 5 bases between. The germline V gene encodes CDR1 SGHRS and CDR2 YFSETQ. The CDR3 region has the DNA TGCGCCAGCAGCTTGGACCTATCTGGAAACACCATATATTTT. It translates to CASSLDLSGNTIYF.

This rearrangement joins TRBV7-9 to TRBJ2-7; D gene ambiguous. Trimming stripped 0 bases from V and 2 bases from J, with 14 bases between. CDR1 is SEHNR, CDR2 FQNEAQ, per germline (reference sequence). The CDR3 is made up of 16 amino acids. CDR3 in DNA: TGTGCCAGCAGCTTAGCCGCCTCGTTTCTTACCTACGAGCAGTACTTC. Translated, it gives CASSLAASFLTYEQYF.